The 5 T cell receptor beta chains below all came from one sample that was sequenced in a study of long-term antiretroviral therapy in people with HIV. Investigators performed immunoSEQ version v3.0 at survey level. The assay was immunoSEQ multiplex PCR, and TCRdb's table has in-frame clones only and misses some. The data show about 32,000 clones, almost 85% seen once. This specimen was unsorted PBMCs, taken roughly 3.3 years after starting antiretroviral therapy. All receptors derive from a man between 18 and 35 years old with HIV.

With regard to this clone: One junction end does not reproduce the germline sequence, and a read error may be involved. The chain couples TRBV7-7 to TRBJ2-7; D is ambiguous. Germline lookup yields CDR1 SSHAT and CDR2 FNYEAQ (reference sequence). This CDR3 region has 15 residues. The CDR3 bases are TGTGCTAGCAGCCGCTACTCGGACGCAGCCTACGAGCAGTACTTC. It is translated as CASSRYSDAAYEQYF.

The V call is TRBV28, the J call TRBJ1-4; 9 bases are a match to TRBD1. J gave up 6 bases and V 5 bases, and 13 bases lay outside the gene matches. Germline loops: CDR1 MDHEN, CDR2 SYDVKM. This CDR3 has 17 amino acids. CDR3 sequence reads: CASSPTSSGTGYEKLFF. The DNA of the CDR3 is TGTGCCAGCAGTCCTACCTCATCCGGGACAGGGTATGAAAAACTGTTTTTT.

The chain couples TRBV2 to TRBJ1-4; 7 bases are shared with TRBD1. CDR1 is SNHLY and CDR2 is FYNNEI in the germline V gene. The V gene end was trimmed by 9 bases and the J gene end by 6 bases; junction bases not matched to a gene: 4. The CDR3 is made up of 12 amino acids. The CDR3 DNA is TGTGCCAGAAGGGGGCGCCATGAAAAACTGTTTTTT. This codes for CARRGRHEKLFF.

This rearrangement joins TRBV11-2 to TRBJ2-7; the match to TRBD1 covers 9 bases. The CDR3 is made up of 14 amino acids. V trimming: 5 bases; J trimming: 5 bases; junction bases outside the gene matches: 7. The V gene's germline CDR1 is SGHAT and CDR2 FQNNGV. Here the CDR3 reads CASSDRTGANEQYF. The DNA for the CDR3 is TGTGCCAGCAGCGATCGGACAGGGGCAAACGAGCAGTACTTC.

The chain uses TRBV5-4 and TRBJ2-7; no clear D. Trimming pared 1 base from V and 1 base from J, leaving 12 bases between. CDR3 length: 15 amino acids. Germline CDR1 reads SGHNT; CDR2 reads YYREEE (reference sequence). In DNA form, the CDR3 reads TGTGCCAGCAGCTTGTTGGCAGGCGGTTCCTACGAGCAGTACTTC. This gives the protein CASSLLAGGSYEQYF.